Below, one T cell receptor (beta chain) is given with its context. Its matching antigen is unknown. 60 Vbeta and 13 Jbeta primers were used in PCR. In the original analysis: A later analysis tallied 87 million or so unique TCR beta chains, 9.5 million to 14 million of them shared. The protocol was immunoSEQ multiplex PCR, while the TCRdb copy is restricted to in-frame clones and leaves out a portion. Clone size and V and J calls were adopted from that table, with D and trimming inferred from the DNA. This sample yields 110,000 or so clones, of which 60% to 80% are seen a single time; approximately 5% belongs to the top ten. The sample is drawn from a study of cytomegalovirus exposure and HLA in healthy donors. Study observations and caveats: More clonal expansion characterized HLA-associated TCR beta chains than equally common others in a later analysis. Within an earlier analysis, most TCR beta V segments proved productive either about 90% or about 30% of the time. It was reported that the classifier diagnosed cytomegalovirus status with high specificity and sensitivity in both the original and validation cohorts.

What was sequenced was PBMCs. The sequence was obtained from a woman aged 30 to 39 in good health and CMV-seropositive.

CDR3 in amino acids: CASRTGTRPYTF. The CDR3 coding sequence is TGCGCCAGCAGGACCGGGACACGGCCCTACACCTTC. The rearrangement joins TRBV5-1 to TRBJ1-2; D is perhaps TRBD1 (6 bases). Germline CDR1 and CDR2: SGHRS and YFSETQ. Trimming took 5 bases from V and 10 from J, leaving 15 bases between them. This CDR3 is 12 amino acids long. Looking up the rest from reference TRBV5-1 and TRBJ1-2 gives the full variable domain: KAGVTQTPRYLIKTRGQQVTLSCSPISGHRSVSWYQQTPGQGLQFLFEYFSETQRNKGNFPGRFSGRQFSNSRSEMNVSTLELGDSALYLCASRTGTRPYTFGSGTRLTVV.